Below are 14 T cell receptor beta chains sequenced from a single sample in a study of human T cells and chemical hapten exposure. Indicated time point: patch test 2, 6 weeks after DPC sensitization. Stated treatment: therapeutic diphenylcyclopropenone sensitization with weekly scalp DPC. In TCRdb, the RACE reads were re-called with MiXCR into one record per CDR3 protein. This sample has around 99,000 distinct CDR3 sequences, with roughly a tenth found just once. Sequenced here: whole blood, sampled in connection with sensitization to the hapten diphenylcyclopropenone (DPC). These receptors came from a woman between 40 and 55 years old with alopecia areata. Some clones in this sample may be carry-over from other donors' samples.

This clonotype was detected ten times or more. The chain links TRBV5-4 to TRBJ1-1, with TRBD1 as a possible D gene (6 bases). The germline V gene encodes CDR1 SGHNT and CDR2 YYREEE (reference sequence). The ends were cut back, 2 bases at V and 4 bases at J, with 12 bases in the middle. The CDR3 is 14 amino acids. In nucleotides, the CDR3 is TGTGCCAGCAGCTTCTGGGGGCGACCCACTGAAGCTTTCTTT. The encoded protein is CASSFWGRPTEAFF.

Of note for this clonotype: A much larger clonotype is one base distant, so this may be a read error. V is TRBV9 and J is TRBJ2-3, with 11 nucleotides matching TRBD2. The V segment lost 7 bases and the J segment 0 bases; nucleotides outside the gene matches: 7. This CDR3 is built from 16 residues. Germline lookup yields CDR1 SGDLS and CDR2 YYNGEE. CDR3 coding DNA: TGTGCCAGCTGCCGACTAGCGGGGTCTAGCACAGATACGCAGTATTTT. It specifies CASCRLAGSSTDTQYF.

This clonotype was picked up many times. A junction boundary mismatches the germline segment, possibly from a read error. The chain employs TRBV27 and TRBJ1-2; D is perhaps TRBD1 (6 bases). CDR1 and CDR2 (germline): MNHEY, SMNVEV (reference sequence). This CDR3 contains 15 residues. The CDR3 spells CASSLRRGAKYGYTF. The CDR3 DNA reads TGTGCCAGCAGTTTACGGAGGGGGGCTAAGTATGGCTACACCTTC.

Ten or more counts support this clonotype. An end of the junction does not agree with germline; a read error may underlie this. The V gene is TRBV11-2, the J gene TRBJ1-4; TRBD1 is a possible D gene (5 bases). CDR1 SGHAT and CDR2 FQNNGV come from the germline V gene. The CDR3 is 16 amino acids. The DNA for the CDR3 is TGTGCCAGCAGCTCTCTAACAGGTTCCCCTAACGAAAAACTGTTTTTT. It specifies CASSSLTGSPNEKLFF.

There are many counts of this clonotype. J is TRBJ1-4 and V is TRBV28; unclear D gene. Germline CDR1 MDHEN, CDR2 SYDVKM. Trimming left V 4 bases short and J 0 bases short, with 15 bases between. There are 17 residues in the CDR3. CDR3 amino acids: CASSWAPAKPTNEKLFF. The CDR3 DNA is TGTGCCAGCAGTTGGGCCCCAGCAAAGCCAACTAATGAAAAACTGTTTTTT.

This clonotype was picked up many times. The genes are TRBV11-2 and TRBJ1-1; 7 nucleotides agree with TRBD1. With 5 bases clipped from V and 5 bases from J, the junction kept 8 bases outside the gene matches. Germline V lookup: CDR1 SGHAT, CDR2 FQNNGV. The CDR3 loop spans 14 amino acids. The CDR3 sequence: CASSLDRYKTEAFF. CDR3 in DNA: TGTGCCAGCAGCCTGGACAGGTACAAAACTGAAGCTTTCTTT. Combining the CDR3 with reference TRBV11-2 and TRBJ1-1 gives the whole variable domain EAGVAQSPRYKIIEKRQSVAFWCNPISGHATLYWYQQILGQGPKLLIQFQNNGVVDDSQLPKDRFSAERLKGVDSTLKIQPAKLEDSAVYLCASSLDRYKTEAFFGQGTRLTVV.

This clonotype was observed once. The V call is TRBV18, the J call TRBJ2-7; TRBD1 is a possible D gene (6 bases). The CDR3 runs 14 residues. Trimming removed 1 base at V and 5 bases at J, with 12 bases between. Germline assignment: CDR1 KGHSH and CDR2 LQKENI. CDR3 DNA sequence: TGTGCCAGCTCACCACTACAGGGAACCGACGAGCAGTACTTC. Amino acids: CASSPLQGTDEQYF.

This clonotype has more than one count but fewer than ten. V is TRBV20-1 and J is TRBJ1-4, with a tentative D call TRBD1 (6 bases). Trimming removed 1 base at V and 8 bases at J, with 11 bases between. Germline V gene lookup returns CDR1 DFQATT and CDR2 SNEGSKA (reference sequence). This CDR3 comprises 13 residues. CDR3 coding DNA: TGCAGTGCTAGAGCCAGGGGACGCGAAAAACTGTTTTTT. Its translation is CSARARGREKLFF.

Only a few counts were recorded for this clonotype. V and J are TRBV7-2 and TRBJ2-3; TRBD2 aligns across 7 bases. The germline V gene has CDR1 SGHTA and CDR2 FQGNSA. This CDR3 region has 15 residues. V was pared by 7 bases and J by 2 bases, with 9 bases of the junction left unmatched. The chain's CDR3 is CASTSPSGITDTQYF. CDR3 in DNA: TGTGCCAGCACTTCCCCTAGCGGTATCACAGATACGCAGTATTTT.

In this sample, this clonotype turned up a few times. The rearrangement joins TRBV4-1 to TRBJ1-6; 8 bases are a match to TRBD1. V lost 0 bases, J lost 8 bases, and 12 bases stayed unmatched. This CDR3 is 18 amino acids long. Per germline, CDR1 MGHRA and CDR2 YSYEKL. The DNA of the CDR3 is TGCGCCAGCAGCCAAGATAGGTTCGGCAGGGGGCTGGATTCACCCCTCCACTTT. The encoded protein is CASSQDRFGRGLDSPLHF.

V usage is TRBV2 and J usage is TRBJ2-7; 8 positions match TRBD1. In germline, CDR1 is SNHLY, CDR2 FYNNEI. V lost 7 bases and J lost 0; bases outside the gene matches: 2. The CDR3 is made up of 13 amino acids. CDR3 DNA: TGTGCCAGCAAACAGGGGGTCTCCTACGAGCAGTACTTC. This translates into CASKQGVSYEQYF.

This clonotype has a handful of counts. The V gene is TRBV29-1, the J gene TRBJ2-7; D is perhaps TRBD1 (6 bases). The CDR3 extends over 14 amino acids. Per the germline V gene, CDR1 is SQVTM and CDR2 is ANQGSEA. V lost 4 bases and J 0 bases, leaving 13 bases between the germline ends. CDR3 nucleotides: TGCAGCGTTGCCAGGGGCGGTAGCTCCTACGAGCAGTACTTC. Residues: CSVARGGSSYEQYF.

This clonotype was observed at least ten times. The J gene is TRBJ1-2, the V gene TRBV20-1; D gene uncertain. This CDR3 has 15 amino acids. Germline loops: CDR1 DFQATT, CDR2 SNEGSKA (reference sequence). The ends were cut back, 0 bases at V and 0 bases at J, with 11 bases in the middle. The CDR3, as DNA: TGCAGTGCTAGAGATCCCCCGGAAGCTAACTATGGCTACACCTTC. It codes for CSARDPPEANYGYTF.

This clonotype was counted many times. V gene TRBV6-2 or TRBV6-3 combines with J gene TRBJ2-1, with 10 bases matching TRBD2. CDR1 MNHEY and CDR2 SVGEGT come from the germline V gene. The V gene end was trimmed by 2 bases and the J gene end by 6 bases; junction bases not matched to a gene: 4. This CDR3 is 15 amino acids long. For the CDR3, the DNA is TGTGCCAGCAGTTACGCTAGCGGGGGCCCCAATGAGCAGTTCTTC. Amino acids: CASSYASGGPNEQFF.